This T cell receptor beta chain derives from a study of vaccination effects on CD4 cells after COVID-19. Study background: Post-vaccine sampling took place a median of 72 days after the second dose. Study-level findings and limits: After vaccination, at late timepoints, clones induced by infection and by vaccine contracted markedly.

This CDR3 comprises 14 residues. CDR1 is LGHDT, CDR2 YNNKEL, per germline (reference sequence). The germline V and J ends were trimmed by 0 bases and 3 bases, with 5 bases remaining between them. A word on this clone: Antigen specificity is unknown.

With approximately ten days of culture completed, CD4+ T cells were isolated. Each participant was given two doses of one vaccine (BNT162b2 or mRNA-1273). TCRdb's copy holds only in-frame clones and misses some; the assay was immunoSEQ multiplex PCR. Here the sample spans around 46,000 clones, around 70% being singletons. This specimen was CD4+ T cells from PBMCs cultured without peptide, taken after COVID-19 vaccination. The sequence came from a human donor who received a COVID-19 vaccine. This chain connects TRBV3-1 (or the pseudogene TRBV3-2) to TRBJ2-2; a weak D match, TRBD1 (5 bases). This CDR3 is CASSQDRDTGELFF. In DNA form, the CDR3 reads TGTGCCAGCAGCCAAGACAGGGACACCGGGGAGCTGTTTTTT.